This TCR beta chain emerged from a study of T cell responses to AZD1222 COVID-19 vaccine (dated by TCRdb to about 2021). Regarding the research as a whole: AZD1222 recipients whose second dose came at about 4 weeks and those whose second dose came at about 12 weeks were combined into one group, since spike-specific TCR depth and breadth did not differ between the two schedules. A total of more than 230 trial participants underwent TCR sequencing, of whom about 210 received two doses of AZD1222 and 26 received two doses of the MenACWY control vaccine. Enrollment into the trials was organized by age into subgroups of 18-55, 56-69 and 70-plus years, and those subgroups contained approximately 150, 30 and 60 TCR-sequenced participants, respectively.

The time point tag for this specimen amounts to: baseline before first vaccination. Vaccinee samples were obtained from the UK trials COV001 and COV002, which included a single-blind randomized controlled phase 2/3 trial of AZD1222 (ChAdOx1 nCoV-19) in healthy adults. For TCRbeta chain sequencing, PBMC samples from trial participants were taken at day 0 and at day 28 after the second dose. As to this clone: Its antigen specificity is not known. No much larger clonotype is one base removed from it; base qualities were not supplied.

The CDR3 regions of human TCRbeta chains were analyzed by immunosequencing. On the study's bioinformatics: Repertoire TCRs were checked for matches against a reference library of SARS-CoV-2-specific TCRs that had been generated using the MIRA antigen-specificity platform. Breadth meant the fraction of unique TCRs that were SARS-CoV-2-associated, whereas depth meant the fraction of total T cells that were SARS-CoV-2-associated. Each spike-specific TCR was assigned to its reactive spike region and to a CD4 or CD8 class using the MIRA data. Log10-transformed breadth and depth values were compared by one-way ANOVA with Sidak's multiple comparisons tests. As stored in TCRdb, this immuneACCESS dataset retains in-frame rearrangements with V and J assigned. A fraction of the clones does not appear; measured against another copy, unresolved V genes explain less than half of the discrepancy, and the remainder lacks a known reason. For V, J and clone size, that table is used; D and trimming come from the DNA. This sample holds under 150,000 clones; about 87% were observed only once. More than 7.5% of the sample lies in the top ten.

Broader findings and caveats from the paper: Reportedly, almost half of the unique spike-specific TCRs recognized epitopes lying outside the regions that are mutated in the B.1.351 and B.1.1.7 variants. Conclusions about previously exposed vaccinees are limited because only 6 or 7 AZD1222 recipients were SARS-CoV-2 seropositive at baseline. The 56-69-year group was small, and its depth increase did not reach significance, likely because of low power. A significant rise in spike-specific TCR breadth and depth was observed after two AZD1222 doses relative to day 0 and relative to MenACWY recipients. Vaccine-associated CD4 TCRs spanned the whole spike protein, with dominant responses in regions 160-218 and 743-854. Participants were mostly white British and included more females than males, and it was suggested by the authors that clonal diversity may have been underestimated. Because no samples from the day 14 peak response were available, repertoires could be characterized only after the peak T cell response.

The CDR3 measures 16 amino acids from cysteine to phenylalanine. The CDR3 DNA has 48 bases and is translated from base 1. This receptor was taken from an adult in good health. The starting material was peripheral blood, obtained on day 0 of AZD1222 vaccination. The sequence joins TRBV21-1 to TRBJ2-7; TRBD2, the table's D call, was not compared with the DNA. TRBV21-1 is deemed a pseudogene. For the CDR3, the sequence is CASSKTGPGGTYEQYF. The nucleotides are TGTGCCAGCAGCAAAACGGGCCCCGGGGGGACGTACGAGCAGTACTTC.